What follows is one TCR beta chain and its context. CDR3 length: 13 residues. The junction had 2 bases not matched to a gene; V was cut back by 3 bases and J by 6 bases. This sample was included in a study of OX40 agonist ivuxolimab in advanced cancers. Profiling relied on immunoSEQ multiplex PCR, and the TCRdb table lists in-frame clones only, not all of them. The sample has around 76,000 clones; roughly 80% are singletons. This sequence was found in an adult with an advanced solid tumor such as melanoma, head and neck, liver or kidney cancer. This chain joins TRBV5-3 and TRBJ1-4; 7 nucleotides agree with TRBD1. TRBV5-3 is an ORF; its function is uncertain. The sample in question was CD4+ or CD8+ T cells sorted from blood, obtained in a trial of the OX40 agonist ivuxolimab. This chain's CDR3 is CARSSDRDEKLFF. The CDR3 nucleotides are TGTGCCAGAAGCTCTGACAGGGATGAAAAACTGTTTTTT.